What follows is one T cell receptor (beta chain) and its context. The antigen is undetermined. This sample is part of a study of monozygotic twins with inflammatory bowel disease. Study-wide findings and caveats: Heterogeneous immunosuppressive treatment regimens may have introduced variability into patient repertoires.

The CDR3 contains 16 residues. CDR1 and CDR2 from the germline V gene are MGHRA and YSYEKL. Investigators extracted total RNA from whole blood and did not sort T cells. TCRdb reprocessed the 5' RACE reads, keeping one entry per CDR3 protein, no DNA. Reported are more than 300,000 distinct CDR3 sequences; the ten largest clones contain about 2.5%. Sequences were obtained from blood. The origin of this receptor is a human donor with ulcerative colitis or Crohn's disease, or a healthy co-twin of an affected twin (not recorded which). The gene calls are TRBV4-1 and TRBJ2-5; the TCRdb D gene call, TRBD1, has no DNA to confirm it. CDR3 sequence: CASSQEGQSLQETQYF.